This record looks at one T cell receptor (beta chain) sequence and its context. The sample originates from a study of blood T cell repertoires in COVID-19. Overall study: Samples representing acute and convalescent COVID-19 were sourced from the United States, Italy and Spain.

As handled by the study authors: Amplification with reference gene primers provided the estimates of nucleated cell counts. TCRdb's table, derived via immunoSEQ multiplex PCR, lists solely in-frame clones and lacks some. That table supplies the V and J calls and clone size; D and trimming were determined from the DNA. The sample yields 100,000 or so clones, 85% to 95% seen once. The sample was peripheral blood. This clonotype originated in a man between 45 and 60 years old with active COVID-19.

Here the CDR3 DNA reads TGTGCCAGCAGCCAAGAGAGCGAGACAGATACGCAGTATTTT. Its translation is CASSQESETDTQYF. The rearrangement uses TRBV3-1 (or the pseudogene TRBV3-2) and TRBJ2-3; D not certain. The CDR3 consists of 14 residues. With 0 bases removed from V and 3 bases from J, the gap between germline ends came to 7 bases. Germline V lookup: CDR1 LGHDT, CDR2 YNNKEL (reference sequence).